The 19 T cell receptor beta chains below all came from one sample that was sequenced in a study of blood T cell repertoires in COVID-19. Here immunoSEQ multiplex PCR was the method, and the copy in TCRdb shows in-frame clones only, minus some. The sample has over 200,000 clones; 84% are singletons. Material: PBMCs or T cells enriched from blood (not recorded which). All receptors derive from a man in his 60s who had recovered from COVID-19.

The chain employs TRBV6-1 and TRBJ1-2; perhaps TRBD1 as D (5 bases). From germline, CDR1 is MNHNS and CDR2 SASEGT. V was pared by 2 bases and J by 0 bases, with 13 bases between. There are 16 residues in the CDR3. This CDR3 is CASSETETVPNYGYTF. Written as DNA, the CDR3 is TGTGCCAGCAGTGAAACTGAGACAGTCCCTAACTATGGCTACACCTTC.

CDR3 sequence: CASSQGGPLLAVSTDTQYF. The CDR3 DNA reads TGTGCCAGCAGCCAAGGAGGCCCGCTACTAGCAGTGAGCACAGATACGCAGTATTTT. This sequence joins TRBV3-1 (or the pseudogene TRBV3-2) and TRBJ2-3; TRBD2 might be the D (6 bases). The V gene's germline CDR1 is LGHDT and CDR2 YNNKEL (reference sequence). V lost 1 base to trimming and J lost 0 bases, with 20 bases between them. This CDR3 is 19 amino acids long.

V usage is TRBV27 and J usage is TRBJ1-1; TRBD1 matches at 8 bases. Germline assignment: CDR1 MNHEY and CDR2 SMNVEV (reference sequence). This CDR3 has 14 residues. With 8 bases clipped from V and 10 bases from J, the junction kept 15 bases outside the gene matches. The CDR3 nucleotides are TGTGCCAGCGGTTGGGAACAGGGGGGGAAGAGAGCTTTCTTT. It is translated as CASGWEQGGKRAFF.

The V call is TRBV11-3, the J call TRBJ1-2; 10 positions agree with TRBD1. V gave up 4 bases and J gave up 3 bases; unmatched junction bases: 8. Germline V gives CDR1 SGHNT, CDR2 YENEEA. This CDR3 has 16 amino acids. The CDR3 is CASSSGGQGRYYGYTF. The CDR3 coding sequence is TGTGCCAGCAGCTCGGGGGGACAGGGGCGATACTATGGCTACACCTTC.

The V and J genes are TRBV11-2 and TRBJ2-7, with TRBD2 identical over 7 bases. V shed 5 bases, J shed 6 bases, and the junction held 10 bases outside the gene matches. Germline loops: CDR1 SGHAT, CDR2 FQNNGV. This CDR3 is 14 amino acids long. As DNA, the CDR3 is TGTGCCAGCAGCCGAAGGACTAGTCTTGGCGAGCAGTACTTC. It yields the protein CASSRRTSLGEQYF.

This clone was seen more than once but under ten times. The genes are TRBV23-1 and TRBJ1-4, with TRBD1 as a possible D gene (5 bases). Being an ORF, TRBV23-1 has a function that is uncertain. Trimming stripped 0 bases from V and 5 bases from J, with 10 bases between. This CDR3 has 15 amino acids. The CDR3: CASSQSQQENEKLFF. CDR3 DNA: TGCGCCAGCAGTCAATCGCAACAGGAGAATGAAAAACTGTTTTTT.

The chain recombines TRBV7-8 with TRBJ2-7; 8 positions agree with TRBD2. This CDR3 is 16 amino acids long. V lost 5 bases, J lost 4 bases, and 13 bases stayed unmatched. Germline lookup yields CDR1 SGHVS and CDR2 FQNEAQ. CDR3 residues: CASSPRSAGGEYEQYF. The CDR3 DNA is TGTGCCAGCAGCCCTAGGAGCGCGGGGGGAGAGTACGAGCAGTACTTC.

CDR3 protein: CASSTDSYQKLFF. DNA of the CDR3: TGCGCCAGCAGCACAGACAGTTATCAAAAACTGTTTTTT. The V gene is TRBV5-1, the J gene TRBJ1-4; D perhaps matches TRBD1 (5 bases). V lost 4 bases and J 9 bases, leaving 13 bases between the germline ends. The CDR3 extends over 13 amino acids. Per the germline V gene, CDR1 is SGHRS and CDR2 is YFSETQ. The entire variable domain, with the rest obtained from reference TRBV5-1 and TRBJ1-4, is as follows: KAGVTQTPRYLIKTRGQQVTLSCSPISGHRSVSWYQQTPGQGLQFLFEYFSETQRNKGNFPGRFSGRQFSNSRSEMNVSTLELGDSALYLCASSTDSYQKLFFGSGTQLSVL.

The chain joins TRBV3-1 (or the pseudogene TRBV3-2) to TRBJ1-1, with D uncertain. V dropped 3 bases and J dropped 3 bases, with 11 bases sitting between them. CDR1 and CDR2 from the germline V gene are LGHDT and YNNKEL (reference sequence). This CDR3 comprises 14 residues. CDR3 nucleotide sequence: TGTGCCAGCAGCCAGGTAGGGAGCGACACTGAAGCTTTCTTT. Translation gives CASSQVGSDTEAFF.

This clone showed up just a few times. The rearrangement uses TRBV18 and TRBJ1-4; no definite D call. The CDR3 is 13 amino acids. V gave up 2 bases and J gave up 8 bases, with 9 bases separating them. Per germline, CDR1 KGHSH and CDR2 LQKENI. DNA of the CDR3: TGTGCCAGCTCACCAATCTCACGGGAAAAACTGTTTTTT. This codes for CASSPISREKLFF.

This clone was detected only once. The DNA of the CDR3 is TGTGCCAGCAGCCAGCAGGGGAACTATGGCTACACCTTC. It encodes CASSQQGNYGYTF. V and J are TRBV4-2 and TRBJ1-2; tentative D call: TRBD1 (6 bases). V lost 3 bases and J 2 bases, leaving 7 bases between the germline ends. Germline V lookup: CDR1 LGHNA, CDR2 YNFKEQ. There are 13 residues in the CDR3.

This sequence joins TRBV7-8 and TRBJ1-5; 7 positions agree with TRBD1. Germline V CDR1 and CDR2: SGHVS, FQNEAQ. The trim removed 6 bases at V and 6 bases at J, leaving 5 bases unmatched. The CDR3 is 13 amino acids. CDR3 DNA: TGTGCCAGCAGTTTCACAGGGGTTCAGCCCCAGCATTTT. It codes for CASSFTGVQPQHF. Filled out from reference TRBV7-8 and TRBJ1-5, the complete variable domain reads GAGVSQSPRYKVAKRGQDVALRCDPISGHVSLFWYQQALGQGPEFLTYFQNEAQLDKSGLPSDRFFAERPEGSVSTLKIQRTQQEDSAVYLCASSFTGVQPQHFGDGTRLSIL.

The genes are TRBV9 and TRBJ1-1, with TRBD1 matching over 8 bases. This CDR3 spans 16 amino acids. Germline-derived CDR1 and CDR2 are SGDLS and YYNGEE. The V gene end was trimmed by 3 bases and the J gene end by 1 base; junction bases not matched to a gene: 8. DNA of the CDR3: TGTGCCAGCAGCGCCGGGACAGGACTACCGAACACTGAAGCTTTCTTT. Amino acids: CASSAGTGLPNTEAFF.

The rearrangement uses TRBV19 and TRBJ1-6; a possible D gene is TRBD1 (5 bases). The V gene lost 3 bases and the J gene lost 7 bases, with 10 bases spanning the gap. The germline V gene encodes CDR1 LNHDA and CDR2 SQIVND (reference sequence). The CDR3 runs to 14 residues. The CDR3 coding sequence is TGTGCCAGTAGTATCGGGGGTTACAATTCACCCCTCCACTTT. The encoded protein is CASSIGGYNSPLHF. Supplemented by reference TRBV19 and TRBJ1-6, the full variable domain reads DGGITQSPKYLFRKEGQNVTLSCEQNLNHDAMYWYRQDPGQGLRLIYYSQIVNDFQKGDIAEGYSVSREKKESFPLTVTSAQKNPTAFYLCASSIGGYNSPLHFGNGTRLTVT.

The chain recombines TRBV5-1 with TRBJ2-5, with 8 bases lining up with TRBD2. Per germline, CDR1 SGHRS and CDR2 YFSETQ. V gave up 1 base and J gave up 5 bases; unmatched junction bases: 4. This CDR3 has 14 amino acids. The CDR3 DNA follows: TGCGCCAGCAGCTTGATTGCGGGGGGTGAGACCCAGTACTTC. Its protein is CASSLIAGGETQYF.

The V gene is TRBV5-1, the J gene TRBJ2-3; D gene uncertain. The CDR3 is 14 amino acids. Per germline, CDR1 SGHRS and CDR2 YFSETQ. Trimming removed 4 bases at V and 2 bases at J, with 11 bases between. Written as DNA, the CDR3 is TGCGCCAGCAGCATGACATCCGCCACAGATACGCAGTATTTT. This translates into CASSMTSATDTQYF.

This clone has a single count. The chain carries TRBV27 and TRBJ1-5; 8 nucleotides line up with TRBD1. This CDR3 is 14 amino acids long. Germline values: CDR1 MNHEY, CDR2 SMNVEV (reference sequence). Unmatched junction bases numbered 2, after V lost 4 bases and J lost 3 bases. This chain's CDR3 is CASSSRGPNQPQHF. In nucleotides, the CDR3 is TGTGCCAGCAGTTCCAGGGGGCCCAATCAGCCCCAGCATTTT.

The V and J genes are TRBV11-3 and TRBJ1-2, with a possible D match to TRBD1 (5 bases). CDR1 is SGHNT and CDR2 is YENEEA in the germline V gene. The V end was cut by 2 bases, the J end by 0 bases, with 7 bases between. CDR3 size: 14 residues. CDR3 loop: CASSLTGSNYGYTF. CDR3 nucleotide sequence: TGTGCCAGCAGCTTAACAGGATCTAACTATGGCTACACCTTC.

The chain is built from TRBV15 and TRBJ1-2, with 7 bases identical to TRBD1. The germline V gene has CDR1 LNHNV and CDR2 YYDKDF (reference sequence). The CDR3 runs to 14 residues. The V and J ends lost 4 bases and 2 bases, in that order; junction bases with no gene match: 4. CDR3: CATSTGDRNYGYTF. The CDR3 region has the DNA TGTGCCACCAGCACTGGGGACAGAAACTATGGCTACACCTTC.